This is a list of T cell receptor beta chains from one sample in a study of blood T cell repertoires in COVID-19. The method was immunoSEQ multiplex PCR; TCRdb's version includes in-frame clones alone and lacks a portion of them. Of about 86,000 clones in the sample, around 87% are singletons; the top ten hold around 1%. Specimen: peripheral blood. These receptors came from a human donor in a cohort sampled during active COVID-19. The CDR3 runs from the conserved cysteine through the conserved F or W. Each record gives: clone size, J gene, V gene, D gene, CDR3 protein, CDR3 DNA. D genes are given only for firm matches. Size is omitted from some rows. Given values are once, few, many or a class for expanded clones.

size: .
J: TRBJ2-7
V: TRBV29-1
D: .
CDR3: CSVAGMTGRLEYEQYF
DNA: TGCAGCGTCGCCGGGATGACAGGTAGACTGGAGTACGAGCAGTACTTC

size: .
J: TRBJ2-7
V: TRBV29-1
D: TRBD1
CDR3: CSVERDRGGEQYF
DNA: TGCAGCGTTGAAAGGGACAGGGGAGGCGAGCAGTACTTC

size: .
J: TRBJ2-2
V: TRBV16
D: TRBD2
CDR3: CASSGGRADGELFF
DNA: TGTGCCAGCAGCGGCGGGAGGGCCGACGGGGAGCTGTTTTTT

size: .
J: TRBJ2-7
V: TRBV28
D: TRBD2
CDR3: CASSLASGRGEQYF
DNA: TGTGCCAGCAGTTTAGCCAGCGGGAGAGGCGAGCAGTACTTC

size: once
J: TRBJ1-1
V: TRBV7-8
D: .
CDR3: CASGRGTLNTEAFF
DNA: TGTGCCAGCGGGAGAGGAACTCTGAACACTGAAGCTTTCTTT

size: once
J: TRBJ2-2
V: TRBV6-5
D: TRBD2
CDR3: CASSLAGGTGELFF
DNA: TGTGCCAGCAGCCTAGCGGGAGGAACCGGGGAGCTGTTTTTT

size: .
J: TRBJ2-7
V: TRBV18
D: .
CDR3: CASSPKQGTDSYEQYF
DNA: TGTGCCAGCTCCCCAAAGCAGGGAACGGACTCCTACGAGCAGTACTTC

size: .
J: TRBJ1-5
V: TRBV28
D: TRBD1
CDR3: CASRGQSNQPQHF
DNA: TGTGCCTCCAGGGGACAGAGCAATCAGCCCCAGCATTTT

size: .
J: TRBJ1-6
V: TRBV7-3
D: .
CDR3: CASSLTGRGNSPLHF
DNA: TGTGCCAGCAGCTTAACGGGGAGGGGTAATTCACCCCTCCACTTT

size: few
J: TRBJ1-3
V: TRBV7-9
D: TRBD1
CDR3: CASSVYRGRNTIYF
DNA: TGTGCCAGCAGCGTATACAGGGGGAGAAACACCATATATTTT

size: .
J: TRBJ1-3
V: TRBV28
D: TRBD1
CDR3: CASRPDEGAAGNTIYF
DNA: TGTGCCAGCAGACCCGATGAGGGGGCAGCTGGAAACACCATATATTTT

size: .
J: TRBJ1-3
V: TRBV7-2
D: .
CDR3: CASSLAFSSSGNTIYF
DNA: TGTGCCAGCAGCTTAGCTTTTTCCAGCTCTGGAAACACCATATATTTT

size: .
J: TRBJ1-5
V: TRBV19
D: TRBD1
CDR3: CASSTSTGGLYSNQPQHF
DNA: TGTGCCAGTAGTACCTCGACAGGGGGACTGTATAGCAATCAGCCCCAGCATTTT

size: .
J: TRBJ2-7
V: TRBV7-2
D: .
CDR3: CASSLVGGKTYEQYF
DNA: TGTGCCAGCAGCTTAGTCGGGGGAAAAACCTACGAGCAGTACTTC

size: once
J: TRBJ2-1
V: TRBV29-1
D: TRBD2
CDR3: CSVWEGPSYNEQFF
DNA: TGCAGCGTTTGGGAGGGCCCCTCCTACAATGAGCAGTTCTTC

size: .
J: TRBJ1-1
V: TRBV25-1
D: .
CDR3: CASSELARGNTEAFF
DNA: TGTGCCAGCAGTGAATTAGCCAGAGGGAACACTGAAGCTTTCTTT

size: once
J: TRBJ2-7
V: TRBV3-1/TRBV3-2
D: TRBD1
CDR3: CASSRGQGYEQYF
DNA: TGTGCCAGCAGCCGCGGACAGGGCTACGAGCAGTACTTC

size: .
J: TRBJ1-2
V: TRBV7-3
D: .
CDR3: CASSLTGTPSRNYGYTF
DNA: TGTGCCAGCAGCTTAACCGGGACACCTAGCAGGAACTATGGCTACACCTTC

size: .
J: TRBJ2-7
V: TRBV11-2
D: .
CDR3: CASSLDLGGTEQYF
DNA: TGTGCCAGCAGCTTAGATTTAGGAGGGACCGAGCAGTACTTC

size: .
J: TRBJ2-3
V: TRBV27
D: TRBD1
CDR3: CASSLQQGLNTDTQYF
DNA: TGTGCCAGCAGTTTACAACAGGGGCTTAACACAGATACGCAGTATTTT

size: .
J: TRBJ2-3
V: TRBV7-2
D: TRBD2
CDR3: CASSPLAGLTDTQYF
DNA: TGTGCCAGCAGTCCACTAGCGGGACTCACAGATACGCAGTATTTT

size: .
J: TRBJ1-2
V: TRBV11-2
D: TRBD1
CDR3: CASSSPGGGISGYTF
DNA: TGTGCCAGCAGCTCACCAGGGGGAGGAATATCTGGCTACACCTTC

size: .
J: TRBJ2-5
V: TRBV5-1
D: TRBD2
CDR3: CASSLGTSGKETQYF
DNA: TGCGCCAGCAGCTTAGGGACTAGCGGGAAAGAGACCCAGTACTTC

size: .
J: TRBJ2-7
V: TRBV19
D: TRBD1
CDR3: CASTPSHDRVWSEQYF
DNA: TGTGCCAGTACCCCAAGTCACGACAGGGTGTGGAGCGAGCAGTACTTC

size: .
J: TRBJ2-1
V: TRBV7-9
D: .
CDR3: CASSFPIVISYNEQFF
DNA: TGTGCCAGCAGCTTCCCTATTGTCATCTCCTACAATGAGCAGTTCTTC

size: .
J: TRBJ2-5
V: TRBV14
D: TRBD2
CDR3: CASSQDQTAGEGETQYF
DNA: TGTGCCAGCAGCCAAGATCAGACAGCGGGAGAGGGAGAGACCCAGTACTTC

size: .
J: TRBJ2-5
V: TRBV5-6
D: TRBD1
CDR3: CASSLDRVGETQYF
DNA: TGTGCCAGCAGCCTCGACAGGGTAGGAGAGACCCAGTACTTC

size: .
J: TRBJ1-3
V: TRBV6-6
D: .
CDR3: CASSITGPSGNTIYF
DNA: TGTGCCAGCAGTATTACAGGCCCTTCTGGAAACACCATATATTTT

size: .
J: TRBJ2-5
V: TRBV10-1
D: .
CDR3: CASSEGGEETQYF
DNA: TGCGCCAGCAGTGAGGGCGGGGAAGAGACCCAGTACTTC

size: .
J: TRBJ2-1
V: TRBV19
D: .
CDR3: CASTHQGGDNEQFF
DNA: TGTGCCAGTACTCATCAGGGCGGGGACAATGAGCAGTTCTTC

size: .
J: TRBJ2-2
V: TRBV5-8
D: TRBD2
CDR3: CASSFGTSGTGELFF
DNA: TGTGCCAGCAGCTTCGGGACTAGCGGGACCGGGGAGCTGTTTTTT

size: .
J: TRBJ2-7
V: TRBV7-9
D: .
CDR3: CASSLSRGYEQYF
DNA: TGTGCCAGCAGCTTATCCAGGGGATACGAGCAGTACTTC

size: .
J: TRBJ1-2
V: TRBV30
D: TRBD1
CDR3: CACGTGAAFYTF
DNA: TGTGCCTGTGGGACAGGGGCGGCTTTCTACACCTTC

size: .
J: TRBJ2-1
V: TRBV27
D: TRBD2
CDR3: CASSSAGGSYNEQFF
DNA: TGTGCCAGCAGTTCAGCGGGAGGGTCCTACAATGAGCAGTTCTTC

size: .
J: TRBJ2-5
V: TRBV24-1
D: .
CDR3: CATSDPGARGETQYF
DNA: TGTGCCACCAGTGATCCCGGGGCCCGGGGGGAGACCCAGTACTTC

size: .
J: TRBJ2-3
V: TRBV6-5
D: .
CDR3: CASTLSSTDTQYF
DNA: TGTGCCAGCACCCTCTCTAGCACAGATACGCAGTATTTT

size: .
J: TRBJ1-2
V: TRBV29-1
D: .
CDR3: CSVEDQGAAQGYTF
DNA: TGCAGCGTTGAAGATCAAGGGGCGGCTCAAGGCTACACCTTC

size: .
J: TRBJ2-7
V: TRBV7-8
D: TRBD1
CDR3: CASSELRDRSYEQYF
DNA: TGTGCCAGCAGCGAACTTCGGGACAGATCCTACGAGCAGTACTTC

size: .
J: TRBJ1-2
V: TRBV28
D: TRBD1
CDR3: CASSLSGGSGYTF
DNA: TGTGCCAGCAGTTTGTCAGGGGGCTCCGGCTACACCTTC

size: .
J: TRBJ2-3
V: TRBV9
D: TRBD2
CDR3: CASSGDPAGVALDTQYF
DNA: TGTGCCAGCAGCGGAGACCCAGCGGGAGTCGCCCTCGATACGCAGTATTTT

size: once
J: TRBJ1-1
V: TRBV19
D: .
CDR3: CASSPFGYTEAFF
DNA: TGTGCCAGTAGTCCCTTCGGGTACACTGAAGCTTTCTTT

size: .
J: TRBJ2-3
V: TRBV6-5
D: TRBD2
CDR3: CASSSTSAMITQYF
DNA: TGTGCCAGCAGCAGCACTAGCGCCATGATCACGCAGTATTTT

size: .
J: TRBJ1-2
V: TRBV29-1
D: TRBD1
CDR3: CSVELQGARFNVGYTF
DNA: TGCAGCGTTGAATTACAGGGGGCGCGGTTTAATGTTGGCTACACCTTC

size: .
J: TRBJ2-7
V: TRBV4-1
D: TRBD1
CDR3: CASSQAAGTGVSYEQYF
DNA: TGCGCCAGCAGCCAAGCGGCTGGGACAGGGGTCTCCTACGAGCAGTACTTC

size: once
J: TRBJ1-2
V: TRBV19
D: TRBD1
CDR3: CASSASTGAGYGYTF
DNA: TGTGCCAGTAGTGCCAGCACAGGGGCCGGCTATGGCTACACCTTC

size: .
J: TRBJ2-7
V: TRBV5-6
D: TRBD2
CDR3: CASSGIGLADYEQYF
DNA: TGTGCCAGCAGCGGAATCGGACTAGCGGACTACGAGCAGTACTTC

size: .
J: TRBJ1-1
V: TRBV10-3
D: .
CDR3: CAISDSGGTEAFF
DNA: TGTGCCATCAGTGATTCGGGGGGTACTGAAGCTTTCTTT

size: once
J: TRBJ2-3
V: TRBV6-6
D: .
CDR3: CAIWTGTITDTQYF
DNA: TGTGCCATCTGGACAGGGACTATCACAGATACGCAGTATTTT

size: .
J: TRBJ2-1
V: TRBV7-9
D: .
CDR3: CASSLGTGYEEQFF
DNA: TGTGCCAGCAGCTTAGGAACAGGGTATGAAGAGCAGTTCTTC

size: .
J: TRBJ2-1
V: TRBV10-3
D: .
CDR3: CAISEFTVSYNEQFF
DNA: TGTGCCATCAGTGAGTTTACAGTCTCCTACAATGAGCAGTTCTTC

size: .
J: TRBJ2-3
V: TRBV11-2
D: TRBD2
CDR3: CASSLGAGGADTQYF
DNA: TGTGCCAGCAGCTTGGGGGCGGGAGGAGCAGATACGCAGTATTTT